This T cell receptor beta chain was obtained from a study of post-analysis software for immune sequencing data. Study-level background: Relapsing-remitting, secondary progressive and progressive-relapsing forms of multiple sclerosis all featured among disease courses.

With 3 bases removed from V and 0 bases from J, the gap between germline ends came to 18 bases. CDR3 length: 17 residues. Germline-derived CDR1 and CDR2 are DFQATT and SNEGSKA (reference sequence). cDNA libraries for TCR beta contained unique molecular identifiers. T cells, about 0.9 to 10 million of them, yielded some 500,000 cDNA molecules. TCRdb re-called the PCR reads with MiXCR, one entry per CDR3 protein. The sample lists hundreds of thousands of distinct CDR3 sequences, 25% to 30% occurring once. On this clonotype itself: Its antigen is unknown.

Study-wide results and caveats: Strong same-batch co-clustering of samples appeared with F measure clustering. Comparison of patients with controls showed 4 to 6 TRBV segments more frequent in patients, TRBV5-6, TRBV5-1 and TRBV20-1 among them. Versus controls, multiple sclerosis patients showed significantly lower diversity (normalized Chao1).

This clonotype was obtained from a girl aged 5-17 years with multiple sclerosis. Source material: blood. The genes are TRBV20-1 and TRBJ1-5, with D tentatively TRBD1 (5 bases). The CDR3 DNA reads as TGCAGTGCTAGCCGACCCCGGGACCTAGTTAGCAATCAGCCCCAGCATTTT. Translated: CSASRPRDLVSNQPQHF.